A selection of T cell receptor beta chains follows, all from one sample in a study of neurological immune-mediated disorders. From the 5' RACE reads, TCRdb called clonotypes with MiXCR, one entry per CDR3 protein. The sample records 15,000 or so distinct CDR3 sequences, about 13% being singletons. The sample comprised CD8+ T cells from blood. The receptors stem from a female donor with HTLV-1-associated myelopathy (HAM/TSP). CDR3s include the opening cysteine and the closing phenylalanine or tryptophan. The order of the fields is V gene, D gene, clone size, J gene, CDR3 protein, CDR3 DNA. D genes are given only for firm matches. The size field is filled for only some rows; it gives once, few, many or a size class.

>TRBV29-1|NA|many|TRBJ2-1
CSVEEVRNEQFF
TGCAGCGTTGAAGAGGTGAGAAATGAGCAGTTCTTC
>TRBV3-1|NA|many|TRBJ2-3
CASSHGPFTDTQYF
TGTGCCAGCAGCCACGGACCCTTCACAGATACGCAGTATTTT
>TRBV11-2|TRBD1|many|TRBJ2-7
CASSFLRGTGEGEQYF
TGTGCCAGCAGCTTCCTCCGAGGGACAGGGGAAGGGGAGCAGTACTTC
>TRBV9|NA|medium-sized|TRBJ1-5
CARHRVSGNQPQHF
TGTGCCAGGCACAGGGTTTCTGGCAATCAGCCCCAGCATTTT
>TRBV29-1|NA|many|TRBJ1-2
CSVTLLISGLDYGYTF
TGCAGCGTAACCTTGTTGATCTCGGGGTTAGACTATGGCTACACCTTC
>TRBV5-1|NA|many|TRBJ2-1
CASSLADSSYNEQFF
TGCGCCAGCAGCTTGGCGGATAGCTCCTACAATGAGCAGTTCTTC
>TRBV4-1|TRBD1|many|TRBJ1-5
CASSRGQGRDQPQHF
TGCGCCAGCAGCAGAGGACAGGGCAGAGATCAGCCCCAGCATTTT
>TRBV18|TRBD2|many|TRBJ2-2
CASSPGTEHSGRLTGELFF
TGTGCCAGCTCACCGGGGACAGAACATAGCGGGAGACTCACCGGGGAGCTGTTTTTT
>TRBV7-3|NA|NA|TRBJ2-1
CARSLTSRDEQFF
TGTGCCAGAAGCTTAACGTCCCGTGATGAGCAGTTCTTC
>TRBV6-5|TRBD1|many|TRBJ2-1
CASSYSRTGEGFF
TGTGCCAGCAGTTACTCGCGGACAGGGGAGGGGTTCTTC
>TRBV12-3/TRBV12-4|NA|many|TRBJ1-2
CASSLAPTGDGYTF
TGTGCCAGCAGTTTAGCGCCTACAGGCGATGGCTACACCTTC
>TRBV15|NA|NA|TRBJ2-7
CATSSQDSYEQYF
TGTGCCACCAGCAGCCAAGACTCCTACGAGCAGTACTTC
>TRBV20-1|NA|many|TRBJ2-3
CSARVDGLALGTDTQYF
TGCAGTGCTAGAGTCGATGGGCTAGCCCTGGGCACAGATACGCAGTATTTT
>TRBV7-9|TRBD1|NA|TRBJ1-1
CASSLGNRGNTEAFF
TGTGCCAGCAGCCTAGGGAACAGGGGTAACACTGAAGCTTTCTTT
>TRBV4-1|TRBD2|NA|TRBJ2-6
CASSLAGRGSGGANVLTF
TGCGCCAGCAGCCTCGCCGGGAGGGGGTCGGGTGGGGCCAACGTCCTGACTTTC
>TRBV12-3/TRBV12-4|NA|few|TRBJ2-7
CASRESGFTYEQYF
TGTGCCAGCAGGGAAAGCGGTTTTACCTACGAGCAGTACTTC
>TRBV20-1|TRBD1|many|TRBJ1-1
CSARARQGVNTEAFF
TGCAGTGCTAGAGCCCGACAGGGAGTGAACACTGAAGCTTTCTTT
>TRBV9|TRBD1|many|TRBJ2-5
CASSPRTGISQETQYF
TGTGCCAGCAGCCCCCGGACAGGGATAAGCCAAGAGACCCAGTACTTC
>TRBV7-9|NA|many|TRBJ2-7
CASSQGRGAYEQYF
TGTGCCAGCAGCCAGGGAAGGGGGGCCTACGAGCAGTACTTC
>TRBV18|NA|many|TRBJ1-2
CASSIRQGPVPTF
TGTGCCAGCTCAATCCGGCAGGGTCCGGTCCCCACCTTC
>TRBV29-1|TRBD2|many|TRBJ2-7
CSVEGGAYEQYF
TGCAGCGTTGAGGGGGGGGCCTACGAGCAGTACTTC
>TRBV6-2/TRBV6-3|NA|many|TRBJ2-7
CASSQTGPSYEQYF
TGTGCCAGCAGCCAAACGGGGCCCTCCTACGAGCAGTACTTC
>TRBV20-1|NA|many|TRBJ2-1
CSARSGHEQFF
TGCAGTGCTAGGTCGGGGCATGAGCAGTTCTTC
>TRBV15|TRBD2|many|TRBJ2-1
CATSRPGGAYNEQFF
TGTGCCACCAGCAGACCCGGGGGGGCCTACAATGAGCAGTTCTTC
>TRBV6-5|NA|many|TRBJ2-3
CASSYVVRGTDTQYF
TGTGCCAGCAGTTACGTTGTAAGGGGGACAGATACGCAGTATTTT
>TRBV10-3|TRBD2|many|TRBJ2-7
CAISGGGVYEQYF
TGTGCCATCAGTGGGGGGGGGGTCTACGAGCAGTACTTC
>TRBV4-1|NA|NA|TRBJ1-5
CASSQSEGMGGNQPQHF
TGCGCCAGCAGCCAGAGTGAAGGGATGGGGGGCAATCAGCCCCAGCATTTT
>TRBV4-2|TRBD2|many|TRBJ2-6
CANRLAGGHGANVLTF
TGTGCCAACAGACTAGCGGGAGGGCATGGGGCCAACGTCCTGACTTTC